The 32 T cell receptor beta chains presented below share a single source sample, sequenced in a study of T cell responses to AZD1222 COVID-19 vaccine. Some clones are missing from TCRdb's copy, which holds only in-frame ones; the method was immunoSEQ multiplex PCR. The table records roughly 110,000 clones, approximately 93% of them present only once. Sequencing was performed on peripheral blood, taken on day 0 of AZD1222 vaccination. The receptor set was obtained from an adult in good health.

Regarding this clone: Additional DNA sequences in this sample encode the identical CDR3. CDR3 loop: CATSVIAGGTDTQYF. CDR3 DNA sequence: TGTGCCACCAGTGTGATAGCGGGGGGCACAGATACGCAGTATTTT. V and J are TRBV24-1 and TRBJ2-3, with 9 bases matching TRBD2. The CDR3 runs 15 residues. Germline V gene lookup returns CDR1 KGHDR and CDR2 SFDVKD. The J segment lost 1 base and the V segment lost 5 bases, leaving 3 bases of the junction unmatched.

The chain combines TRBV3-1 (or the pseudogene TRBV3-2) with TRBJ1-3; no clear D gene. The germline gives CDR1 LGHDT, CDR2 YNNKEL (reference sequence). This CDR3 region has 15 residues. V lost 4 bases to trimming and J lost 0 bases, with 10 bases between them. This CDR3 reads CASSPGRTSGNTIYF. The CDR3 nucleotides are TGTGCCAGCAGCCCCGGACGGACCTCTGGAAACACCATATATTTT.

A note on this clone: The CDR3 end shows no conserved phenylalanine or tryptophan, and so a read error is likely. No DNA is shown, since the ends of the CDR3 on it are uncertain; the CDR3 is the one TCRdb lists. The gene calls are TRBV29-1 and TRBJ2-7. Germline-derived CDR1 and CDR2 are SQVTM and ANQGSEA. Ends included, the CDR3 has 8 residues. CDR3 loop: CRELDTSS.

V usage is TRBV29-1 and J usage is TRBJ2-3; TRBD1 might be the D (6 bases). This CDR3 spans 14 amino acids. Germline CDR1 SQVTM, CDR2 ANQGSEA. The V end lost 5 bases, the J end lost 1 base, and 13 bases lay between the germline ends. The chain's CDR3 is CSVPSDRRTDTQYF. CDR3 DNA: TGCAGCGTTCCCTCCGACAGGCGCACAGATACGCAGTATTTT.

This clone was seen a few times. V usage is TRBV19 and J usage is TRBJ1-2; TRBD1 is a possible D gene (6 bases). The CDR3 covers 13 residues. V was cut by 3 bases and J by 4 bases, with 9 bases left in between. Germline-derived CDR1 and CDR2 are LNHDA and SQIVND (reference sequence). The CDR3, as DNA: TGTGCCAGTAGTATTCAGGGGCCCTATGGCTACACCTTC. Amino acids: CASSIQGPYGYTF.

V is TRBV24-1 and J is TRBJ1-1; D not resolved. Germline V gives CDR1 KGHDR, CDR2 SFDVKD. The CDR3 spans 14 residues. Trimming removed 4 bases from V and 4 bases from J, with 12 bases in between. This chain's CDR3 is CATSDTDPGTEAFF. CDR3 nucleotide sequence: TGTGCCACCAGTGACACCGACCCGGGCACTGAAGCTTTCTTT.

The chain combines TRBV13 with TRBJ2-1, with a weak D call TRBD1 (5 bases). This CDR3 spans 15 amino acids. V lost 0 bases to trimming and J lost 5 bases, with 11 bases between them. Germline CDR1 reads PRHDT; CDR2 reads FYEKMQ (reference sequence). This CDR3 reads CASSLGQLGHNEQFF. For the CDR3, the DNA is TGTGCCAGCAGCTTAGGACAGTTGGGGCACAATGAGCAGTTCTTC.

CDR3 loop: CATSTWKGSTDTQYF. The CDR3 region has the DNA TGTGCCACCAGCACGTGGAAAGGGTCGACAGATACGCAGTATTTT. The rearrangement uses TRBV24-1 and TRBJ2-3; no firm D call. The V gene lost 7 bases and the J gene lost 3 bases, with 16 bases spanning the gap. The CDR3 has 15 amino acids. CDR1 and CDR2 from the germline V gene are KGHDR and SFDVKD.

CDR3 amino acids: CASSPDGPNTEAFF. The DNA of the CDR3 is TGTGCCAGCAGCCCGGACGGTCCGAACACTGAAGCTTTCTTT. The chain combines TRBV6-2 or TRBV6-3 with TRBJ1-1, with D hard to call. Germline values: CDR1 MNHEY, CDR2 SVGEGT. The CDR3 extends over 14 amino acids. V lost 6 bases and J 1 base, leaving 12 bases between the germline ends.

This chain's CDR3 is CASSLNQGAAGANVLTF. The CDR3, as DNA: TGTGCCAGCAGTCTGAATCAGGGGGCTGCTGGGGCCAACGTCCTGACTTTC. The chain couples TRBV7-3 to TRBJ2-6, with TRBD1 matching 8 bases. This CDR3 is 17 amino acids long. Trimming cost V 6 bases and J 2 bases; bases outside gene matches: 9. CDR1 and CDR2 (germline): SGHTA, FQGTGA.

The genes are TRBV10-3 and TRBJ2-2, with D perhaps assigned TRBD1 or TRBD2 (5 bases each). Trimming shortened V by 3 bases and J by 4 bases, and 18 bases separated the two germline ends. Looked up from germline, CDR1 is ENHRY and CDR2 is SYGVKD. This CDR3 comprises 17 residues. The CDR3 sequence is CAISDPLGTAGTGELFF. The CDR3 DNA is TGTGCCATCAGTGACCCGCTCGGGACCGCGGGCACCGGGGAGCTGTTTTTT.

This chain joins TRBV5-6 and TRBJ2-7; unclear D gene. The CDR3 is 12 amino acids. CDR1 is SGHDT, CDR2 YYEEEE, per germline. Trimming stripped 0 bases from V and 2 bases from J, with 3 bases between. CDR3 DNA sequence: TGTGCCAGCAGCTTGGAAGCCTACGAGCAGTACTTC. Translated, it gives CASSLEAYEQYF.

The chain carries TRBV7-3 and TRBJ2-5, with 11 bases fitting TRBD1. V was pared by 8 bases and J by 4 bases, with 6 bases of the junction left unmatched. CDR1 and CDR2 from the germline V gene are SGHTA and FQGTGA. The CDR3 is made up of 14 amino acids. The DNA of the CDR3 is TGTGCCAGCTCCCGGACAGGGGGCTCAGAGACCCAGTACTTC. Amino acids: CASSRTGGSETQYF.

This clone has only a few counts. The chain has TRBV2 and TRBJ1-6; no reliable D call. Germline V gene sequence: CDR1 SNHLY, CDR2 FYNNEI. V was cut by 3 bases and J by 7 bases, with 4 bases left in between. The CDR3 extends over 12 amino acids. Here the CDR3 reads CASSDGNSPLHF. The DNA of the CDR3 is TGTGCCAGCAGTGACGGAAATTCACCCCTCCACTTT.

The chain combines TRBV28 with TRBJ1-1; D is unresolved. CDR1 and CDR2 from the germline V gene are MDHEN and SYDVKM. V was clipped by 5 bases and J by 2 bases, with 12 bases between them. This CDR3 region has 14 residues. CDR3 DNA sequence: TGTGCCAGCAGTCCTCCGCGGGAAAACACTGAAGCTTTCTTT. Protein sequence: CASSPPRENTEAFF.

This chain uses TRBV9 with TRBJ1-5; the D is unclear. CDR1 SGDLS and CDR2 YYNGEE come from the germline V gene. Trimming took off 0 bases at V and 1 base at J, with 5 bases between the two ends. This CDR3 comprises 14 residues. This CDR3 is CASSVDLSNQPQHF. The CDR3 DNA sequence: TGTGCCAGCAGCGTAGACCTCAGCAATCAGCCCCAGCATTTT.

A single count supports this clone. V gene TRBV7-8 combines with J gene TRBJ2-7; no definite D call. The CDR3 length is 11 residues. The ends were cut back, 2 bases at V and 8 bases at J, with 7 bases in the middle. From germline, CDR1 is SGHVS and CDR2 FQNEAQ. The DNA for the CDR3 is TGTGCCAGCAGCTTATATACGAAGCAGTACTTC. Its translation is CASSLYTKQYF. Complete variable domain (other parts from reference TRBV7-8 and TRBJ2-7): GAGVSQSPRYKVAKRGQDVALRCDPISGHVSLFWYQQALGQGPEFLTYFQNEAQLDKSGLPSDRFFAERPEGSVSTLKIQRTQQEDSAVYLCASSLYTKQYFGPGTRLTVT.

The chain has TRBV7-2 and TRBJ2-7, with 14 bases that match TRBD2. After removal of 4 bases from V and 6 bases from J, the junction contained 2 bases not matched to a gene. The CDR3 is made up of 14 amino acids. Germline values: CDR1 SGHTA, CDR2 FQGNSA. Here the CDR3 DNA reads TGTGCCAGCAGCTGGGGACTAGCGGGGGCCGAGCAGTACTTC. This codes for CASSWGLAGAEQYF.

This chain links TRBV4-2 with TRBJ1-2; perhaps TRBD1 as D (6 bases). Germline loops: CDR1 LGHNA, CDR2 YNFKEQ. This CDR3 is built from 15 residues. V dropped 0 bases and J dropped 6 bases, with 14 bases sitting between them. DNA for the CDR3: TGTGCCAGCAGCCAAGATAACACAGGGCTTAATGGCTACACCTTC. Translating it yields CASSQDNTGLNGYTF.

The chain joins TRBV27 to TRBJ1-2, with D uncertain. This CDR3 contains 14 residues. V gave up 5 bases and J gave up 1 base, with 11 bases separating them. Per germline, CDR1 MNHEY and CDR2 SMNVEV (reference sequence). CDR3 nucleotide sequence: TGTGCCAGCAGTCCCGCCGGGATTAACTATGGCTACACCTTC. Encoded protein: CASSPAGINYGYTF.

This chain uses TRBV7-9 with TRBJ2-7; tentatively, D is TRBD2 (7 bases). Germline assignment: CDR1 SEHNR and CDR2 FQNEAQ (reference sequence). This CDR3 contains 15 residues. The V gene lost 4 bases and the J gene lost 1 base, with 14 bases spanning the gap. CDR3 sequence (DNA): TGTGCCAGCAGCTCCCGGGGGGCCGCATCCTACGAGCAGTACTTC. Its translation: CASSSRGAASYEQYF.

This clone was seen only a few times. CDR3 sequence (DNA): TGTGCCACCAGTGATTACAGGGGGACGGATGGCTACACCTTC. Translating it yields CATSDYRGTDGYTF. This sequence joins TRBV24-1 and TRBJ1-2; 8 bases are shared with TRBD1. The germline CDR1 and CDR2 sequences are KGHDR and SFDVKD. J lost 6 bases, V lost 2 bases, and 4 bases had no gene match. CDR3 length: 14 residues.

This sequence joins TRBV4-1 and TRBJ1-4; D possibly corresponds to TRBD1 (5 bases). Germline CDR1 MGHRA, CDR2 YSYEKL. The CDR3 runs to 15 residues. The V and J ends lost 6 bases and 0 bases respectively, with 11 bases between them. The CDR3 sequence: CASSNRQPTNEKLFF. CDR3 DNA sequence: TGCGCCAGCAGTAACCGACAGCCAACTAATGAAAAACTGTTTTTT.

The chain links TRBV5-4 to TRBJ1-5, with D perhaps matching TRBD1 (6 bases). The V gene lost 2 bases and the J gene lost 7 bases, with 13 bases spanning the gap. The CDR3 length is 14 residues. The germline V gene has CDR1 SGHNT and CDR2 YYREEE (reference sequence). The CDR3 reads CASSFGGARQPQHF. CDR3 DNA: TGTGCCAGCAGCTTCGGGGGGGCTCGGCAGCCCCAGCATTTT.

This chain links TRBV7-8 with TRBJ2-3; 9 nucleotides match TRBD1. Germline V CDR1 and CDR2: SGHVS, FQNEAQ. This CDR3 is built from 15 residues. Trimming took 4 bases from V and 5 from J; bases not matched to a gene: 7. CDR3 DNA: TGTGCCAGCAGCTCCAGTTGGACAGGGGAAGATACGCAGTATTTT. Encoded protein: CASSSSWTGEDTQYF. The entire variable domain, with the rest obtained from reference TRBV7-8 and TRBJ2-3, is as follows: GAGVSQSPRYKVAKRGQDVALRCDPISGHVSLFWYQQALGQGPEFLTYFQNEAQLDKSGLPSDRFFAERPEGSVSTLKIQRTQQEDSAVYLCASSSSWTGEDTQYFGPGTRLTVL.

The V call is TRBV5-6, the J call TRBJ1-2; 7 bases match TRBD1. The junction had 3 bases not matched to a gene; V was cut back by 0 bases and J by 1 base. Germline loops: CDR1 SGHDT, CDR2 YYEEEE. This CDR3 contains 15 residues. The DNA for the CDR3 is TGTGCCAGCAGCTTGGGGGACAGTGTTAACTATGGCTACACCTTC. It is translated as CASSLGDSVNYGYTF. Drawing the rest from reference TRBV5-6 and TRBJ1-2, the complete variable domain is DAGVTQSPTHLIKTRGQQVTLRCSPKSGHDTVSWYQQALGQGPQFIFQYYEEEERQRGNFPDRFSGHQFPNYSSELNVNALLLGDSALYLCASSLGDSVNYGYTFGSGTRLTVV.

The chain joins TRBV28 to TRBJ2-7, with TRBD1 matching 7 bases. The CDR3 loop spans 14 amino acids. The J segment lost 0 bases and the V segment lost 8 bases, leaving 7 bases of the junction unmatched. Per germline, CDR1 MDHEN and CDR2 SYDVKM. In DNA, the CDR3 is TGTGCCAGCGAACCGGGACAGAGCTCCTACGAGCAGTACTTC. It specifies CASEPGQSSYEQYF.

CDR3 protein: CASSIRGPGRGYTF. The CDR3 nucleotides read TGTGCCAGTAGTATACGGGGGCCAGGGCGCGGCTACACCTTC. The rearrangement joins TRBV19 to TRBJ1-2; possibly TRBD1 for D (6 bases). Trimming took off 2 bases at V and 8 bases at J, with 15 bases between the two ends. The CDR3 extends over 14 amino acids. CDR1 is LNHDA, CDR2 SQIVND, per germline (reference sequence). Full variable domain (missing parts from reference TRBV19 and TRBJ1-2): DGGITQSPKYLFRKEGQNVTLSCEQNLNHDAMYWYRQDPGQGLRLIYYSQIVNDFQKGDIAEGYSVSREKKESFPLTVTSAQKNPTAFYLCASSIRGPGRGYTFGSGTRLTVV.

The J gene is TRBJ1-5, the V gene TRBV27, with 8 bases that match TRBD1. The CDR3 consists of 16 residues. The V segment lost 4 bases and the J segment 8 bases; nucleotides outside the gene matches: 13. Germline CDR1 and CDR2: MNHEY and SMNVEV (reference sequence). The CDR3 nucleotides read TGTGCCAGCAGTTCAGGGGGCCTCAGGGAGGTCGAGCCCCAGCATTTT. Translated, it gives CASSSGGLREVEPQHF.

This chain joins TRBV6-5 and TRBJ1-1; 7 nucleotides align to TRBD1. Germline values: CDR1 MNHEY, CDR2 SVGAGI. This CDR3 is 14 amino acids long. V shed 5 bases and J 4 bases; nucleotides not matched to a gene: 7. CDR3 in amino acids: CASSPRDSLTEAFF. CDR3 DNA: TGTGCCAGCAGTCCCCGGGACAGCCTCACTGAAGCTTTCTTT.

The gene calls are TRBV7-2 and TRBJ2-7; a weak D match, TRBD1 (5 bases). CDR1 is SGHTA, CDR2 FQGNSA, per germline. The CDR3 loop spans 14 amino acids. V lost 1 base and J lost 0, with 7 bases in between. The CDR3 nucleotides read TGTGCCAGCAGCTTAGACAGGAGCTCCTACGAGCAGTACTTC. As protein: CASSLDRSSYEQYF.

This rearrangement joins TRBV19 to TRBJ2-7; 7 positions agree with TRBD2. CDR1 is LNHDA, CDR2 SQIVND, per germline (reference sequence). V lost 6 bases to trimming and J lost 4 bases; unmatched junction nucleotides: 6. The CDR3 consists of 13 residues. The CDR3 loop reads CASSYLGGYEQYF. As DNA, the CDR3 is TGTGCCAGTAGCTACCTGGGGGGGTACGAGCAGTACTTC.